This T cell receptor beta chain is drawn from a study of blood T cell repertoires in COVID-19. On the study more broadly: From T cells, B-cell-depleted T cells, or PBMCs came the material, which was cDNA or gDNA.

Per germline, CDR1 LGHNA and CDR2 YNFKEQ. With V trimmed by 1 base and J by 3 bases, 2 bases remained unmatched. This CDR3 has 15 amino acids. Only in-frame clones appear in the TCRdb table, and some are missing; sequencing was by immunoSEQ multiplex PCR. The sample comprises some 42,000 clones, approximately 89% of which are singletons, and approximately 3.3% rests with the top ten. The receptor's source is a human donor in a cohort sampled during active COVID-19. The sequenced material came from peripheral blood. The chain carries TRBV4-2 and TRBJ1-3, with 8 bases lining up with TRBD1. The CDR3 nucleotides read TGTGCCAGCAGCCAAGGGGGGACAGGTGGAAACACCATATATTTT. Residues: CASSQGGTGGNTIYF.